These 22 T cell receptor beta chains share one sample of origin, sequenced in a study of blood T cell repertoires in COVID-19. Measured with immunoSEQ multiplex PCR; TCRdb has only the in-frame clones, and not every one. The sample yields about 330,000 clones, 65% to 85% seen once. Material: peripheral blood. These receptor sequences come from a woman aged 45 to 65 with acute or convalescent COVID-19.

The J gene is TRBJ2-7, the V gene TRBV13; perhaps TRBD1 as D (5 bases). From germline, CDR1 is PRHDT and CDR2 FYEKMQ (reference sequence). Trimming pared 5 bases from V and 2 bases from J, leaving 16 bases between. This CDR3 contains 15 residues. CDR3 loop: CASSPPQGRAYEQYF. CDR3 bases: TGTGCCAGCAGCCCACCCCAGGGTCGCGCCTACGAGCAGTACTTC.

The chain carries TRBV7-2 and TRBJ1-5; D possibly corresponds to TRBD1 (5 bases). V lost 3 bases, J lost 2 bases, and 11 bases lay in between. Germline values: CDR1 SGHTA, CDR2 FQGNSA. The CDR3 runs 15 residues. The CDR3 protein is CASSFRQWGNQPQHF. The CDR3 coding sequence is TGTGCCAGCAGCTTTCGACAGTGGGGCAATCAGCCCCAGCATTTT.

The rearrangement uses TRBV9 and TRBJ2-7; no reliable D call. CDR1 is SGDLS and CDR2 is YYNGEE in the germline V gene. The CDR3 is 11 residues long. Trimming took 0 bases from V and 6 from J, leaving 4 bases between them. CDR3 coding DNA: TGTGCCAGCAGCGTAGCAGGCGAGCAGTACTTC. This encodes CASSVAGEQYF. Supplemented by reference TRBV9 and TRBJ2-7, the full variable domain reads DSGVTQTPKHLITATGQRVTLRCSPRSGDLSVYWYQQSLDQGLQFLIQYYNGEERAKGNILERFSAQQFPDLHSELNLSSLELGDSALYFCASSVAGEQYFGPGTRLTVT.

V gene TRBV3-1 (or the pseudogene TRBV3-2) combines with J gene TRBJ1-2, with D possibly being TRBD1 (5 bases). Trimming removed 4 bases at V and 7 bases at J, with 19 bases between. The CDR3 has 15 residues. The germline V gene has CDR1 LGHDT and CDR2 YNNKEL (reference sequence). The CDR3 DNA reads as TGTGCCAGCAGCCGCTCTCCCTTGCCGGGGGTTGGCTACACCTTC. It specifies CASSRSPLPGVGYTF.

The chain employs TRBV24-1 and TRBJ2-5, with D possibly being TRBD1 (6 bases). Germline V gives CDR1 KGHDR, CDR2 SFDVKD. Trimming shortened V by 2 bases and J by 5 bases, and 14 bases separated the two germline ends. There are 15 residues in the CDR3. The CDR3 DNA sequence: TGTGCCACCAGTGATTCTGGGGGCTGGTGGGAGACCCAGTACTTC. Protein product: CATSDSGGWWETQYF.

The CDR3 DNA reads TGTGCCAGCAGTGAATCCGCGGGAGGAACCTACAATGAGCAGTTCTTC. Residues: CASSESAGGTYNEQFF. The chain links TRBV2 to TRBJ2-1; 8 nucleotides match TRBD2. Per the germline V gene, CDR1 is SNHLY and CDR2 is FYNNEI. V lost 2 bases, J lost 2 bases, and 5 bases stayed unmatched. The CDR3 loop spans 16 amino acids.

This clone was counted between two and nine times. V gene TRBV6-5 combines with J gene TRBJ1-1; possible D gene TRBD1, 5 bases. The CDR3 consists of 13 residues. With 8 bases removed from V and 4 bases from J, the gap between germline ends came to 14 bases. From germline, CDR1 is MNHEY and CDR2 SVGAGI. The CDR3 loop is CASFQGVSTEAFF. CDR3 in DNA: TGTGCCAGCTTTCAGGGTGTCAGCACTGAAGCTTTCTTT.

CDR3 nucleotides: TGTGCCATCAGCCCCGGGACTAGGGGGCATGAGCAGTTCTTC. Translated, it gives CAISPGTRGHEQFF. The V gene is TRBV10-3, the J gene TRBJ2-1, with D tentatively TRBD2 (8 bases). The germline V and J ends were trimmed by 6 bases and 8 bases, with 17 bases remaining between them. Per the germline V gene, CDR1 is ENHRY and CDR2 is SYGVKD. CDR3 length equals 14 residues.

The chain links TRBV24-1 to TRBJ2-5, with 7 bases aligning to TRBD2. CDR3 length: 17 amino acids. V shed 3 bases and J 4 bases; nucleotides not matched to a gene: 13. CDR1 is KGHDR and CDR2 is SFDVKD in the germline V gene. The CDR3 DNA reads TGTGCCACCAGTGATCCCCCCGCCGGGGGGTCCGGAGAGACCCAGTACTTC. It is translated as CATSDPPAGGSGETQYF.

CDR3 residues: CASSYRTGNNSPLHF. For the CDR3, the DNA is TGTGCCAGCAGTTACCGGACAGGGAACAATTCACCCCTCCACTTT. The chain employs TRBV6-5 and TRBJ1-6; 8 bases line up with TRBD1. Germline CDR1 reads MNHEY; CDR2 reads SVGAGI. V gave up 2 bases and J gave up 7 bases; unmatched junction bases: 4. The CDR3 has 15 amino acids.

The chain links TRBV7-6 to TRBJ2-1; 7 nucleotides match TRBD1. After removal of 3 bases from V and 2 bases from J, the junction contained 10 bases not matched to a gene. CDR1 and CDR2 (germline): SGHVS, FNYEAQ. CDR3 size: 17 residues. CDR3 sequence reads: CASSFRSSDRTYNEQFF. CDR3 in DNA: TGTGCCAGCAGCTTTAGGTCTTCGGACAGGACCTACAATGAGCAGTTCTTC.

V gene TRBV25-1 combines with J gene TRBJ1-3; 8 nucleotides line up with TRBD1. The V gene end was trimmed by 3 bases and the J gene end by 4 bases; junction bases not matched to a gene: 5. Germline V gene data show CDR1 as MGHDK and CDR2 as SYGVNS. The CDR3 extends over 15 amino acids. The CDR3 DNA reads as TGTGCCAGCAGTGACGACAGGGGCGCCGGAAACACCATATATTTT. It specifies CASSDDRGAGNTIYF.

The sample holds one count of this clone. As DNA, the CDR3 is TGTGCCAGCAAACAGACCGCTGGGGCCAACGTCCTGACTTTC. It encodes CASKQTAGANVLTF. The chain recombines TRBV2 with TRBJ2-6; D not certain. Germline values: CDR1 SNHLY, CDR2 FYNNEI. The CDR3 extends over 14 amino acids. Trimming left V 7 bases short and J 2 bases short, with 9 bases between.

In the case of this clone: This specimen includes other DNA sequences encoding the same CDR3. V is TRBV5-1 and J is TRBJ1-1; D is unclear. Trimming removed 0 bases from V and 1 base from J, with 4 bases in between. The length of the CDR3 is 13 residues. Germline V CDR1 and CDR2: SGHRS, YFSETQ. Here the CDR3 reads CASSLDSNTEAFF. The CDR3 DNA follows: TGCGCCAGCAGCTTGGACTCGAACACTGAAGCTTTCTTT. Based on the CDR3 plus reference TRBV5-1 and TRBJ1-1, the full variable domain is KAGVTQTPRYLIKTRGQQVTLSCSPISGHRSVSWYQQTPGQGLQFLFEYFSETQRNKGNFPGRFSGRQFSNSRSEMNVSTLELGDSALYLCASSLDSNTEAFFGQGTRLTVV.

The chain joins TRBV9 to TRBJ1-4; TRBD1 might be the D (5 bases). The germline V gene has CDR1 SGDLS and CDR2 YYNGEE. V lost 4 bases and J 8 bases, leaving 15 bases between the germline ends. CDR3 length: 14 residues. CDR3 bases: TGTGCCAGCAGCACCGGTAACGCAGGGGAAAAACTGTTTTTT. Translated: CASSTGNAGEKLFF. The variable domain in full, completed from reference TRBV9 and TRBJ1-4, reads DSGVTQTPKHLITATGQRVTLRCSPRSGDLSVYWYQQSLDQGLQFLIQYYNGEERAKGNILERFSAQQFPDLHSELNLSSLELGDSALYFCASSTGNAGEKLFFGSGTQLSVL.

This clone was detected a few times. The gene calls are TRBV10-3 and TRBJ2-7, with 12 bases aligning to TRBD2. CDR1 ENHRY and CDR2 SYGVKD come from the germline V gene. V dropped 3 bases and J dropped 5; count of bases not matched to a gene: 17. This CDR3 has 19 residues. In DNA, the CDR3 is TGTGCCATCAGTGAACGGAGGGCGACTAGCGGGAGTAGGGTGGACGAGCAGTACTTC. Its protein is CAISERRATSGSRVDEQYF.

CDR3 DNA sequence: TGCGCCAGCAGCCAGGTAGGGGGACACGAGCAGTACTTC. Translated: CASSQVGGHEQYF. The V gene is TRBV4-1, the J gene TRBJ2-7; possibly TRBD1 for D (6 bases). In germline, CDR1 is MGHRA, CDR2 YSYEKL. With 3 bases removed from V and 5 bases from J, the gap between germline ends came to 11 bases. There are 13 residues in the CDR3.

The genes are TRBV7-2 and TRBJ2-2, with 9 bases aligning to TRBD2. The CDR3 loop spans 18 amino acids. Germline loops: CDR1 SGHTA, CDR2 FQGNSA. With V trimmed by 5 bases and J by 2 bases, 12 bases remained unmatched. CDR3 in DNA: TGTGCCAGCAGCGGCCGGCCACGCGGGGGGGGAAACACCGGGGAGCTGTTTTTT. Its translation is CASSGRPRGGGNTGELFF.

The chain employs TRBV12-3 or TRBV12-4 and TRBJ1-4; TRBD1 might be the D (6 bases). V was pared by 5 bases and J by 7 bases, with 11 bases between. This CDR3 has 13 amino acids. CDR3 nucleotides: TGTGCCAGCAGTCGCGACAGGAGTGAAAAACTGTTTTTT. Translation: CASSRDRSEKLFF.

This CDR3 is CASSEAKRSSYEQYV. In DNA form, the CDR3 reads TGTGCCAGCAGTGAAGCCAAAAGGAGCTCCTACGAGCAGTACGTC. The chain links TRBV2 to TRBJ2-7; D unclear. The CDR3 contains 15 residues. The ends were cut back, 0 bases at V and 0 bases at J, with 9 bases in the middle. Germline CDR1 and CDR2: SNHLY and FYNNEI.

The chain uses TRBV7-3 and TRBJ2-2; 8 nucleotides match TRBD2. The CDR3 runs 17 residues. J lost 7 bases, V lost 5 bases, and 15 bases had no gene match. Per the germline V gene, CDR1 is SGHTA and CDR2 is FQGTGA. CDR3 in DNA: TGTGCCAGCAGCCCCCTCTCGGCTGGGGCGGGAGGCGGGGAGCTGTTTTTT. Translation: CASSPLSAGAGGGELFF.

The chain carries TRBV28 and TRBJ1-4; TRBD1 might be the D (6 bases). CDR3 length: 13 amino acids. Germline CDR1 reads MDHEN; CDR2 reads SYDVKM. Trimming stripped 5 bases from V and 4 bases from J, with 8 bases between. This CDR3 is CASSGTNNEKLFF. CDR3 nucleotides: TGTGCCAGCAGTGGGACAAATAATGAAAAACTGTTTTTT.